This TCR beta chain originates from a study of shared clonotypes between healthy human individuals. Profiling relied on immunoSEQ multiplex PCR, and the TCRdb table lists in-frame clones only, not all of them. The table lists around 450,000 clones, 79% of them singletons. Donors were Caucasian adults residing in Nashville, Tennessee, USA. About 90 million PBMCs supplied genomic DNA for unsorted samples. Of note for this clone: Its specificity is unknown.

Findings and limits, study-wide: The researchers took only blood, and tissue repertoires probably look different.

The CDR3 length is 13 residues. Trimming pared 5 bases from V and 3 bases from J, leaving 10 bases between. In germline, CDR1 is WNHNN, CDR2 SYGVQD (reference sequence). The specimen was PBMCs. The TCR comes from a woman aged 35 to 49 in good health. Some clones in this sample may be carry-over from other donors' samples. The chain joins TRBV10-1 to TRBJ1-1; D uncertain. The CDR3 nucleotides read TGCGCCAGCAGTCCGGGTCGGCACACTGAAGCTTTCTTT. It translates to CASSPGRHTEAFF.